This TCR beta chain was retrieved from a study of Ad26.COV2.S vaccination and SARS-CoV-2 variants. Study findings and constraints: Post-vaccination breadth of spike-specific CD8+ and CD4+ T cell responses was reportedly substantial. Vaccine and placebo groups showed comparable non-spike TCR breadth.

A word on this clone: Its antigen is as yet unknown.

Regarding treatment: some 19 received Ad26.COV2.S at low or high dose, single or two shots; five or six received placebo; per-sample allocation not given. Specimen acquisition occurred on day 63 following the initial vaccine or placebo injection. The donor was a Boston adult aged 18-55 years. Assay: immunoSEQ multiplex PCR; the TCRdb copy retains only in-frame clones and omits some. The table shows about 350,000 clones, with around nine tenths occurring only once. Germline V gene lookup returns CDR1 MNHEY and CDR2 SVGEGT. The V and J ends lost 6 bases and 12 bases, in that order; junction bases with no gene match: 9. CDR3 length equals 12 residues.

The starting material was peripheral blood, obtained in a trial of Ad26.COV2.S vaccine versus placebo. The V and J genes are TRBV6-2 or TRBV6-3 and TRBJ1-1; the match to TRBD1 covers 8 bases. The source of this sequence is a person between 18 and 65 years old who received the Ad26.COV2.S COVID-19 vaccine or a placebo. The CDR3 bases are TGTGCCAGCAGCCCCGGACAGGGTCGGACTTTCTTT. Its protein product is CASSPGQGRTFF.